The 17 T cell receptor beta chains below all came from one sample that was sequenced in a study of a mutant IDH1 vaccine in newly diagnosed glioma. Antigen specificity for these receptors is unknown. The time point is: week 35, safety follow-up. Every vaccine dose comprised 300 ug of mutant IDH1 20-mer peptide plus topical imiquimod. Assay used: immunoSEQ multiplex PCR; TCRdb lists only in-frame clones, some missing. The sample holds tens of thousands of clones, roughly 76% seen once. The sequencing used PBMCs, collected from a glioma patient whose treatment included an IDH1 peptide vaccine. Every receptor here comes from a man aged 40-49 years with glioma.

The chain's CDR3 is CASSSGSDPTYEQYF. CDR3 DNA: TGTGCCAGCAGCTCGGGGTCAGACCCTACCTACGAGCAGTACTTC. V is TRBV7-9 and J is TRBJ2-7, with D possibly being TRBD2 (5 bases). Deletions cut 4 bases from V and 2 bases from J, with 15 bases between. The CDR3 sequence is 15 residues long. CDR1 and CDR2 (germline): SEHNR, FQNEAQ (reference sequence). The full variable domain, with the rest looked up from reference TRBV7-9 and TRBJ2-7, is DTGVSQNPRHKITKRGQNVTFRCDPISEHNRLYWYRQTLGQGPEFLTYFQNEAQLEKSRLLSDRFSAERPKGSFSTLEIQRTEQGDSAMYLCASSSGSDPTYEQYFGPGTRLTVT.

The chain links TRBV30 to TRBJ1-1; the D is unclear. CDR1 and CDR2 from the germline V gene are GTSNPN and SVGIG (reference sequence). Trimming cost V 3 bases and J 2 bases, with 4 bases left between them. This CDR3 has 11 residues. CDR3 sequence: CAWRGNTEAFF. The CDR3 region has the DNA TGTGCCTGGAGGGGTAACACTGAAGCTTTCTTT.

In this sample, this clone turned up a few times. The chain joins TRBV11-2 to TRBJ1-1; possibly TRBD1 for D (5 bases). CDR3 size: 13 residues. The V gene's germline CDR1 is SGHAT and CDR2 FQNNGV. V was cut by 5 bases and J by 4 bases, with 11 bases left in between. The CDR3 reads CASSREGLTEAFF. As DNA, the CDR3 is TGTGCCAGCAGCCGGGAGGGGCTCACTGAAGCTTTCTTT.

This rearrangement joins TRBV27 to TRBJ2-7; TRBD1 aligns across 8 bases. With V trimmed by 2 bases and J by 3 bases, 9 bases remained unmatched. This CDR3 comprises 16 residues. From germline, CDR1 is MNHEY and CDR2 SMNVEV (reference sequence). CDR3 region: CASSLTPDRAFYEQYF. The CDR3 bases are TGTGCCAGCAGTTTAACCCCGGACAGGGCCTTCTACGAGCAGTACTTC.

The chain couples TRBV5-1 to TRBJ2-5; possibly TRBD1 for D (5 bases). Trimming cost V 6 bases and J 3 bases, with 12 bases left between them. Germline CDR1 and CDR2: SGHRS and YFSETQ. This CDR3 contains 13 residues. CDR3 in amino acids: CASTQGGKETQYF. CDR3 coding DNA: TGCGCCAGCACTCAGGGCGGCAAAGAGACCCAGTACTTC.

The gene calls are TRBV5-6 and TRBJ2-7; 11 bases line up with TRBD2. V lost 2 bases to trimming and J lost 3 bases; unmatched junction nucleotides: 7. The CDR3 is 16 amino acids. Germline CDR1 SGHDT, CDR2 YYEEEE. The CDR3 bases are TGTGCCAGCAGCTTATCGACTAGCGGGACGAACTACGAGCAGTACTTC. Its protein is CASSLSTSGTNYEQYF.

The CDR3 DNA sequence: TGCGCCAGCAGCCAAGGGACTACCCTACGGGATACGCAGTATTTT. It codes for CASSQGTTLRDTQYF. This chain links TRBV4-3 with TRBJ2-3; TRBD2 might be the D (6 bases). The CDR3 covers 15 residues. Germline V gene sequence: CDR1 LGHNA, CDR2 YSLEER. Trimming removed 1 base at V and 6 bases at J, with 14 bases between.

V gene TRBV6-1 combines with J gene TRBJ1-1, with TRBD1 matching over 7 bases. V dropped 2 bases and J dropped 2; count of bases not matched to a gene: 5. CDR1 MNHNS and CDR2 SASEGT come from the germline V gene. The CDR3 has 15 amino acids. The CDR3 loop reads CASSERGQTNTEAFF. CDR3 bases: TGTGCCAGCAGTGAACGGGGACAGACAAACACTGAAGCTTTCTTT.

This clone was recorded only once. The chain employs TRBV7-9 and TRBJ2-7, with a weak D call TRBD2 (5 bases). V was trimmed by 1 base and J by 4 bases, leaving 11 bases between them. Germline assignment: CDR1 SEHNR and CDR2 FQNEAQ (reference sequence). There are 14 residues in the CDR3. CDR3 amino acids: CASSLGFGEYEQYF. CDR3 sequence (DNA): TGTGCCAGCAGCTTAGGATTTGGGGAGTACGAGCAGTACTTC.

CDR3 amino acids: CASSVVAGGVDTQYF. In DNA, the CDR3 is TGTGCCAGCAGCGTAGTGGCGGGAGGTGTGGATACGCAGTATTTT. The J gene is TRBJ2-3, the V gene TRBV9, with 8 nucleotides matching TRBD2. The V gene's germline CDR1 is SGDLS and CDR2 YYNGEE. V shed 0 bases and J 6 bases; nucleotides not matched to a gene: 6. This CDR3 contains 15 residues. The whole variable domain, filled in from reference TRBV9 and TRBJ2-3, reads DSGVTQTPKHLITATGQRVTLRCSPRSGDLSVYWYQQSLDQGLQFLIQYYNGEERAKGNILERFSAQQFPDLHSELNLSSLELGDSALYFCASSVVAGGVDTQYFGPGTRLTVL.

The rearrangement links TRBV7-2 to TRBJ1-5; 9 nucleotides align to TRBD1. This CDR3 spans 15 amino acids. The germline V gene encodes CDR1 SGHTA and CDR2 FQGNSA. V lost 4 bases, J lost 3 bases, and 4 bases stayed unmatched. The CDR3 coding sequence is TGTGCCAGCAGCTCGGGACAGGGTGCCAATCAGCCCCAGCATTTT. Translated: CASSSGQGANQPQHF.

The chain couples TRBV4-3 to TRBJ2-7; 8 bases are a match to TRBD1. The CDR3 totals 16 residues. V lost 1 base, J lost 3 bases, and 8 bases stayed unmatched. Germline values: CDR1 LGHNA, CDR2 YSLEER. Written as DNA, the CDR3 is TGCGCCAGCAGCCAAGCATTTGACAGGGGAGTCTACGAGCAGTACTTC. Translation: CASSQAFDRGVYEQYF.

In the case of this clone: The junction and the germline gene differ at one end; a read error may be behind it. This rearrangement joins TRBV7-7 to TRBJ2-7, with D uncertain. Germline CDR1 reads SSHAT; CDR2 reads FNYEAQ (reference sequence). The CDR3 consists of 13 residues. The CDR3 loop reads CASSLAPRYEQYF. In nucleotides, the CDR3 is TGTGCTAGCAGCTTAGCCCCGCGTTACGAGCAGTACTTC.

The chain is built from TRBV4-2 and TRBJ2-5; possible D gene TRBD2, 5 bases. Germline V CDR1 and CDR2: LGHNA, YNFKEQ. The ends were cut back, 4 bases at V and 1 base at J, with 13 bases in the middle. The CDR3 consists of 15 residues. The CDR3 DNA reads as TGTGCCAGCAGCCTCAAGAGGGCAGGCCAAGAGACCCAGTACTTC. Protein: CASSLKRAGQETQYF.

This clone has just a few counts. The V gene is TRBV7-2, the J gene TRBJ2-1; possibly TRBD2 for D (6 bases). The CDR3 loop spans 13 amino acids. Germline V gene lookup returns CDR1 SGHTA and CDR2 FQGNSA. V was trimmed by 4 bases and J by 3 bases, leaving 7 bases between them. CDR3 nucleotide sequence: TGTGCCAGCAGCTCCGGGAGCTACAATGAGCAGTTCTTC. This translates into CASSSGSYNEQFF.

The chain uses TRBV5-4 and TRBJ2-2, with 8 bases matching TRBD2. This CDR3 has 16 residues. Germline V gene data show CDR1 as SGHNT and CDR2 as YYREEE (reference sequence). Trimming at V came to 4 bases and at J to 2 bases, leaving 7 bases not matched to a gene. The CDR3 sequence: CASSKGLAPNTGELFF. DNA of the CDR3: TGTGCCAGCAGCAAAGGACTAGCTCCTAACACCGGGGAGCTGTTTTTT.

V and J are TRBV5-1 and TRBJ2-5; no clear D. The CDR3 runs 14 residues. Trimming cost V 4 bases and J 4 bases, with 14 bases left between them. Looked up from germline, CDR1 is SGHRS and CDR2 is YFSETQ. CDR3 coding DNA: TGCGCCAGCAGCCCCACGAGTATACGAGAGACCCAGTACTTC. It codes for CASSPTSIRETQYF.